These 24 T cell receptor beta chains share one sample of origin, sequenced in a study of T cell responses to AZD1222 COVID-19 vaccine. The data were produced by immunoSEQ multiplex PCR, yet TCRdb's version contains in-frame clones alone and is incomplete. The data hold more than 95,000 clones, with roughly 89% observed a single time. Specimen: peripheral blood, collected 28 days after the second AZD1222 dose. The receptors derive from an adult who received the AZD1222 COVID-19 vaccine.

The V and J genes are TRBV4-1 and TRBJ2-3; 8 bases fit TRBD2. Germline values: CDR1 MGHRA, CDR2 YSYEKL. J gave up 1 base and V 3 bases, and 3 bases lay outside the gene matches. CDR3 size: 15 residues. The CDR3: CASSQGSGGTDTQYF. The CDR3 DNA reads as TGCGCCAGCAGCCAGGGTAGCGGGGGCACAGATACGCAGTATTTT.

The gene calls are TRBV28 and TRBJ2-7; no reliable D call. With 7 bases removed from V and 4 bases from J, the gap between germline ends came to 11 bases. Germline V gene lookup returns CDR1 MDHEN and CDR2 SYDVKM. This CDR3 comprises 12 residues. CDR3 in DNA: TGTGCCAGCAACCCCCCGGGTTACGAGCAGTACTTC. It encodes CASNPPGYEQYF. The full variable domain, rest sourced from reference TRBV28 and TRBJ2-7, is DVKVTQSSRYLVKRTGEKVFLECVQDMDHENMFWYRQDPGLGLRLIYFSYDVKMKEKGDIPEGYSVSREKKERFSLILESASTNQTSMYLCASNPPGYEQYFGPGTRLTVT.

The chain links TRBV29-1 to TRBJ1-1; 9 positions match TRBD1. This CDR3 has 12 amino acids. Germline V gene sequence: CDR1 SQVTM, CDR2 ANQGSEA. The V segment lost 6 bases and the J segment 4 bases; nucleotides outside the gene matches: 3. CDR3 loop: CSVWDRATEAFF. In DNA, the CDR3 is TGCAGCGTCTGGGACAGGGCCACTGAAGCTTTCTTT.

The gene calls are TRBV7-9 and TRBJ1-2; D is unresolved. The CDR3 length is 13 residues. CDR1 SEHNR and CDR2 FQNEAQ come from the germline V gene (reference sequence). V dropped 1 base and J dropped 7 bases, with 10 bases sitting between them. CDR3 sequence reads: CASSLDTYAGYTF. DNA for the CDR3: TGTGCCAGCAGCTTAGACACTTACGCTGGCTACACCTTC.

The V call is TRBV10-1, the J call TRBJ2-2, with D perhaps matching TRBD1 or TRBD2 (5 bases each). Germline values: CDR1 WNHNN, CDR2 SYGVQD (reference sequence). Trimming shortened V by 0 bases and J by 1 base, and 9 bases separated the two germline ends. The CDR3 is 16 amino acids. CDR3 sequence reads: CASSESAGRNTGELFF. The CDR3 DNA sequence: TGCGCCAGCAGTGAGTCCGCAGGGAGGAACACCGGGGAGCTGTTTTTT.

The chain employs TRBV27 and TRBJ1-1; D is uncertain. Germline V lookup: CDR1 MNHEY, CDR2 SMNVEV (reference sequence). The CDR3 has 13 amino acids. V lost 8 bases to trimming and J lost 1 base, with 11 bases between them. This CDR3 reads CASSVRKNTEAFF. The DNA of the CDR3 is TGTGCCAGCTCGGTCAGAAAGAACACTGAAGCTTTCTTT.

The V gene is TRBV28, the J gene TRBJ2-7, with 8 bases fitting TRBD2. Unmatched junction bases numbered 7, after V lost 6 bases and J lost 0 bases. The CDR3 has 15 residues. The germline CDR1 and CDR2 sequences are MDHEN and SYDVKM. The CDR3 DNA reads TGTGCCAGCAGCACCGGGGGGGTTAGCTCCTACGAGCAGTACTTC. This sequence encodes CASSTGGVSSYEQYF.

This clone was seen only a few times. The CDR3 here is CASSPGGVTSYEQYF. CDR3 bases: TGTGCCAGCTCACCAGGCGGAGTGACCTCCTACGAGCAGTACTTC. This chain uses TRBV18 with TRBJ2-7; D unclear. Trimming stripped 2 bases from V and 0 bases from J, with 11 bases between. CDR1 is KGHSH, CDR2 LQKENI, per germline. The CDR3 extends over 15 amino acids.

The rearrangement uses TRBV19 and TRBJ2-3; D not resolved. The CDR3 loop spans 12 amino acids. Trimming left V 4 bases short and J 2 bases short, with 4 bases between. The V gene's germline CDR1 is LNHDA and CDR2 SQIVND (reference sequence). The CDR3 spells CASSTFTDTQYF. The DNA of the CDR3 is TGTGCCAGTAGTACTTTCACAGATACGCAGTATTTT.

The chain is built from TRBV5-1 and TRBJ2-5, with D tentatively TRBD1 or TRBD2 (5 bases each). V lost 5 bases and J lost 2, with 13 bases in between. Germline assignment: CDR1 SGHRS and CDR2 YFSETQ. The CDR3 is 14 residues long. This CDR3 reads CASSSGAAQETQYF. In DNA form, the CDR3 reads TGCGCCAGCAGTTCCGGGGCCGCACAAGAGACCCAGTACTTC. Full variable domain (missing parts from reference TRBV5-1 and TRBJ2-5): KAGVTQTPRYLIKTRGQQVTLSCSPISGHRSVSWYQQTPGQGLQFLFEYFSETQRNKGNFPGRFSGRQFSNSRSEMNVSTLELGDSALYLCASSSGAAQETQYFGPGTRLLVL.

The CDR3 here is CASTPTGHNSPLHF. CDR3 coding DNA: TGTGCCAGCACCCCCACAGGGCACAATTCACCCCTCCACTTT. The J gene is TRBJ1-6, the V gene TRBV6-5; D is perhaps TRBD1 (6 bases). Looked up from germline, CDR1 is MNHEY and CDR2 is SVGAGI. Trimming shortened V by 7 bases and J by 7 bases, and 14 bases separated the two germline ends. The CDR3 is made up of 14 amino acids.

The chain couples TRBV5-6 to TRBJ2-1; D uncertain. Trimming stripped 0 bases from V and 10 bases from J, with 11 bases between. The CDR3 has 13 amino acids. CDR1 and CDR2 from the germline V gene are SGHDT and YYEEEE. This CDR3 is CASSLAWSGEQFF. The CDR3 DNA follows: TGTGCCAGCAGCTTGGCCTGGTCTGGGGAGCAGTTCTTC.

The chain has TRBV28 and TRBJ1-3, with D possibly TRBD1 on 6 matching bases. Trimming removed 6 bases at V and 0 bases at J, with 12 bases between. Germline values: CDR1 MDHEN, CDR2 SYDVKM. The CDR3 consists of 15 residues. The CDR3 sequence: CASSQDSYSGNTIYF. In DNA form, the CDR3 reads TGTGCCAGCAGCCAGGACAGCTACTCTGGAAACACCATATATTTT. Using reference TRBV28 and TRBJ1-3 for the parts outside the CDR3, the full variable domain is DVKVTQSSRYLVKRTGEKVFLECVQDMDHENMFWYRQDPGLGLRLIYFSYDVKMKEKGDIPEGYSVSREKKERFSLILESASTNQTSMYLCASSQDSYSGNTIYFGEGSWLTVV.

This chain joins TRBV28 and TRBJ1-3, with TRBD1 identical over 7 bases. The V and J ends lost 5 bases and 4 bases, in that order; junction bases with no gene match: 11. This CDR3 spans 16 amino acids. Germline CDR1 and CDR2: MDHEN and SYDVKM. DNA for the CDR3: TGTGCCAGCAGTCCCGGATTGCGGGACAGAGGAAACACCATATATTTT. It translates to CASSPGLRDRGNTIYF.

The chain has TRBV11-2 and TRBJ1-2; no definite D call. This CDR3 comprises 14 residues. Germline V gene sequence: CDR1 SGHAT, CDR2 FQNNGV. Trimming removed 1 base from V and 14 bases from J, with 20 bases in between. The CDR3 here is CASSLGESTTRWTF. The DNA for the CDR3 is TGTGCCAGCAGCTTAGGGGAATCTACAACCCGTTGGACCTTC.

CDR3 nucleotides: TGTGCCAGCTCACCACGTGGGGGCGCGGAATTTGAGACCCAGTACTTC. Its translation: CASSPRGGAEFETQYF. The rearrangement uses TRBV18 and TRBJ2-5, with TRBD1 as a possible D gene (6 bases). Germline V lookup: CDR1 KGHSH, CDR2 LQKENI. This CDR3 region has 16 residues. Trimming shortened V by 1 base and J by 5 bases, and 17 bases separated the two germline ends.

This chain links TRBV28 with TRBJ2-7, with D possibly TRBD1 on 5 matching bases. The CDR3 extends over 14 amino acids. V dropped 5 bases and J dropped 0 bases, with 11 bases sitting between them. Germline values: CDR1 MDHEN, CDR2 SYDVKM. The CDR3 nucleotides are TGTGCCAGCAGTAGGGGTGAACCCTCCTACGAGCAGTACTTC. It specifies CASSRGEPSYEQYF. Full variable domain (missing parts from reference TRBV28 and TRBJ2-7): DVKVTQSSRYLVKRTGEKVFLECVQDMDHENMFWYRQDPGLGLRLIYFSYDVKMKEKGDIPEGYSVSREKKERFSLILESASTNQTSMYLCASSRGEPSYEQYFGPGTRLTVT.

The chain employs TRBV27 and TRBJ2-5, with TRBD2 matching 12 bases. After removal of 7 bases from V and 5 bases from J, the junction contained 5 bases not matched to a gene. Germline-derived CDR1 and CDR2 are MNHEY and SMNVEV (reference sequence). The CDR3 length is 14 residues. The CDR3 spells CASTSGRARETQYF. In DNA form, the CDR3 reads TGTGCCAGCACTAGCGGGAGGGCCAGGGAGACCCAGTACTTC.

This chain connects TRBV19 to TRBJ2-1; 10 bases are a match to TRBD2. This CDR3 spans 14 amino acids. The germline gives CDR1 LNHDA, CDR2 SQIVND (reference sequence). Losses at the gene ends were 6 bases for V and 7 bases for J; bases not matched to a gene: 6. The CDR3 loop is CASRSGRARNEQFF. In DNA, the CDR3 is TGTGCCAGTAGAAGCGGGAGGGCCAGGAATGAGCAGTTCTTC.

The chain uses TRBV7-2 and TRBJ2-3; TRBD1 or TRBD2 may be the D gene (5 bases each). The CDR3 spans 16 residues. V was pared by 5 bases and J by 2 bases, with 17 bases between. Germline V CDR1 and CDR2: SGHTA, FQGNSA. The CDR3 DNA sequence: TGTGCCAGCAGCGTGGTCCGGGACGGAACCACAGATACGCAGTATTTT. This sequence encodes CASSVVRDGTTDTQYF.

The rearrangement joins TRBV18 to TRBJ2-7, with D maybe TRBD1 (5 bases). CDR1 and CDR2 from the germline V gene are KGHSH and LQKENI. The V end lost 2 bases, the J end lost 0 bases, and 14 bases lay between the germline ends. This CDR3 is built from 16 residues. The CDR3 here is CASSPGPAGPSYEQYF. The CDR3 nucleotides are TGTGCCAGCTCACCAGGTCCCGCAGGGCCCTCCTACGAGCAGTACTTC.

This clone was seen more than once but under ten times. This chain joins TRBV29-1 and TRBJ2-7; 7 positions match TRBD1. The V gene's germline CDR1 is SQVTM and CDR2 ANQGSEA. After removal of 4 bases from V and 3 bases from J, the junction contained 6 bases not matched to a gene. The CDR3 is 13 amino acids. The CDR3 region has the DNA TGCAGCGTTGCTCAGGGGGTCCTCTACGAGCAGTACTTC. Residues: CSVAQGVLYEQYF.

The chain has TRBV21-1 and TRBJ2-2; the table's D call TRBD1 went unverified against the DNA. TRBV21-1 represents a pseudogene. CDR3 length: 14 residues. The CDR3 DNA follows: TGTGCCAGCAGCACCTGGGCCGACGGCGGGGAGCTGTTTTTT. It is translated as CASSTWADGGELFF.

The gene calls are TRBV7-8 and TRBJ1-1, with D uncertain. V lost 4 bases and J lost 4, with 10 bases in between. The germline CDR1 and CDR2 sequences are SGHVS and FQNEAQ. The CDR3 has 13 amino acids. CDR3 DNA: TGTGCCAGCAGCTCCCTGGTTCGCACTGAAGCTTTCTTT. This translates into CASSSLVRTEAFF.